These 28 T cell receptor beta chains were all obtained from the same sample, sequenced in a study of regulatory T cells. Primers: 52 TRBV forward and 13 TRBJ reverse. Repertoires were generated with immunoSEQ multiplex PCR, while TCRdb's copy carries only in-frame clones and drops some. The sample lists nearly 30,000 clones; under 95% were seen once. Antigens for these TCRs are unknown. General study points: In CD3G-deficient patients, conventional CD4+ T cells were enriched for hydrophobic CDR3 residues at positions 6 and 7.

Specimen: conventional CD4+ T cells sorted from blood. Receptors originate from a person under 30 with CD3G deficiency.

The rearrangement uses TRBV15 and TRBJ1-1; D may be TRBD1 (5 bases). This CDR3 region has 16 residues. V was clipped by 0 bases and J by 6 bases, with 17 bases between them. Germline loops: CDR1 LNHNV, CDR2 YYDKDF (reference sequence). The DNA for the CDR3 is TGTGCCACCAGCAGAGATTGGGGGGTGAACGGTCCTGAAGCTTTCTTT. Amino acid sequence: CATSRDWGVNGPEAFF.

This clone was counted only a few times. The V call is TRBV25-1, the J call TRBJ1-5; 7 bases are a match to TRBD1. V lost 6 bases to trimming and J lost 2 bases; unmatched junction nucleotides: 1. The CDR3 consists of 13 residues. Per the germline V gene, CDR1 is MGHDK and CDR2 is SYGVNS. This CDR3 reads CASSGQGNQPQHF. CDR3 coding DNA: TGTGCCAGCAGCGGACAGGGCAATCAGCCCCAGCATTTT.

The rearrangement joins TRBV10-3 to TRBJ2-2; the match to TRBD1 covers 10 bases. Looked up from germline, CDR1 is ENHRY and CDR2 is SYGVKD. J gave up 5 bases and V 6 bases, and 3 bases lay outside the gene matches. This CDR3 spans 14 amino acids. CDR3 sequence (DNA): TGTGCCATCAGCCTGGGACAGGGGACCGGGGAGCTGTTTTTT. Translation: CAISLGQGTGELFF.

V gene TRBV6-1 combines with J gene TRBJ1-1; D might be TRBD1 (6 bases). Germline CDR1 and CDR2: MNHNS and SASEGT. Between the trimmed V and J ends, which lost 1 base and 5 bases, there was a span of 11 bases. The CDR3 extends over 14 amino acids. CDR3 loop: CASSEDYRETEAFF. CDR3 coding DNA: TGTGCCAGCAGTGAAGATTACAGGGAAACTGAAGCTTTCTTT.

This chain joins TRBV6-5 and TRBJ1-1; D unresolved. Germline V gene lookup returns CDR1 MNHEY and CDR2 SVGAGI. Trimming took 6 bases from V and 4 from J, leaving 12 bases between them. The CDR3 sequence is 13 residues long. This CDR3 reads CASSATSSTEAFF. The CDR3 DNA reads TGTGCCAGCAGCGCTACGTCGAGCACTGAAGCTTTCTTT.

The gene calls are TRBV5-1 and TRBJ2-1; 8 positions match TRBD2. V lost 7 bases to trimming and J lost 0 bases; unmatched junction nucleotides: 6. Germline loops: CDR1 SGHRS, CDR2 YFSETQ. This CDR3 has 15 residues. The CDR3 sequence: CASSAGVSSYNEQFF. The CDR3, as DNA: TGCGCCAGCTCAGCGGGGGTAAGCTCCTACAATGAGCAGTTCTTC.

The rearrangement joins TRBV7-9 to TRBJ2-3; D might be TRBD1 or TRBD2, each matching 6 bases. The germline V and J ends were trimmed by 5 bases and 1 base, with 10 bases remaining between them. The CDR3 runs 14 residues. Germline assignment: CDR1 SEHNR and CDR2 FQNEAQ (reference sequence). The CDR3 spells CASSPGAGTDTQYF. In DNA, the CDR3 is TGTGCCAGCAGCCCGGGGGCTGGCACAGATACGCAGTATTTT.

There are a few counts of this clone. The chain carries TRBV4-3 and TRBJ1-6; possibly TRBD1 for D (6 bases). There are 15 residues in the CDR3. The ends were cut back, 0 bases at V and 7 bases at J, with 10 bases in the middle. Germline assignment: CDR1 LGHNA and CDR2 YSLEER. DNA of the CDR3: TGCGCCAGCAGCCAAGAACAGGGCGACAATTCACCCCTCCACTTT. It codes for CASSQEQGDNSPLHF.

V gene TRBV30 combines with J gene TRBJ2-3; TRBD2 aligns across 7 bases. Germline V gene sequence: CDR1 GTSNPN, CDR2 SVGIG (reference sequence). This CDR3 has 14 residues. The junction had 5 bases not matched to a gene; V was cut back by 3 bases and J by 2 bases. The chain's CDR3 is CAWSLGTITDTQYF. CDR3 in DNA: TGTGCCTGGAGCCTCGGGACTATCACAGATACGCAGTATTTT.

The rearrangement links TRBV18 to TRBJ1-2; possibly TRBD1 for D (6 bases). Trimming left V 2 bases short and J 6 bases short, with 13 bases between. The CDR3 totals 14 residues. CDR1 is KGHSH, CDR2 LQKENI, per germline. DNA for the CDR3: TGTGCCAGCTCACCAAACGGGGCAGGGGATGGCTACACCTTC. Its translation is CASSPNGAGDGYTF.

The V call is TRBV10-3, the J call TRBJ2-7; D perhaps matches TRBD1 (6 bases). CDR3 length: 19 residues. Germline V lookup: CDR1 ENHRY, CDR2 SYGVKD. Trimming left V 0 bases short and J 2 bases short, with 23 bases between. CDR3 sequence reads: CAISESIGTGTSVPYEQYF. CDR3 nucleotide sequence: TGTGCCATCAGTGAGTCTATTGGGACCGGGACATCCGTTCCCTACGAGCAGTACTTC.

The V gene is TRBV4-1, the J gene TRBJ2-1; 10 nucleotides align to TRBD1. The V gene's germline CDR1 is MGHRA and CDR2 YSYEKL. This CDR3 is built from 18 residues. Germline trimming cut 0 bases from V and 6 bases from J; bases unmatched to any gene: 11. The CDR3 nucleotides read TGCGCCAGCAGCCAAGACCCTCCTGGGACAGGGGTACGCAATGAGCAGTTCTTC. It is translated as CASSQDPPGTGVRNEQFF.

The chain couples TRBV7-8 to TRBJ1-4, with D possibly being TRBD1 (6 bases). The CDR3 covers 17 residues. The germline gives CDR1 SGHVS, CDR2 FQNEAQ. The V gene lost 5 bases and the J gene lost 8 bases, with 24 bases spanning the gap. CDR3: CASSPSVGRGYIEKLFF. Here the CDR3 DNA reads TGTGCCAGCAGCCCCTCGGTGGGGAGGGGGTACATAGAAAAACTGTTTTTT.

V gene TRBV7-2 combines with J gene TRBJ2-3, with D perhaps TRBD2 (5 bases). V shed 5 bases and J shed 1 base, with 10 bases lying between them. CDR1 is SGHTA, CDR2 FQGNSA, per germline. The CDR3 has 14 residues. The CDR3 here is CASSEDWRTDTQYF. In nucleotides, the CDR3 is TGTGCCAGCAGCGAGGACTGGCGCACAGATACGCAGTATTTT.

V gene TRBV5-1 combines with J gene TRBJ2-5; TRBD2 matches at 14 bases. CDR1 and CDR2 from the germline V gene are SGHRS and YFSETQ. The V gene end was trimmed by 4 bases and the J gene end by 4 bases; junction bases not matched to a gene: 6. There are 16 residues in the CDR3. The CDR3 nucleotides are TGCGCCAGCAGCCCTCCGGGACTAGCGGGGGTAGAGACCCAGTACTTC. Protein product: CASSPPGLAGVETQYF.

The J gene is TRBJ2-1, the V gene TRBV18; D gene uncertain. There are 13 residues in the CDR3. The V gene lost 3 bases and the J gene lost 5 bases, with 8 bases spanning the gap. From germline, CDR1 is KGHSH and CDR2 LQKENI. CDR3 coding DNA: TGTGCCAGCTCACCGGGATTAGACAATGAGCAGTTCTTC. Protein product: CASSPGLDNEQFF.

The V call is TRBV28, the J call TRBJ2-7; D possibly corresponds to TRBD1 (6 bases). The CDR3 is 12 amino acids. Germline V lookup: CDR1 MDHEN, CDR2 SYDVKM. Trimming shortened V by 8 bases and J by 4 bases, and 12 bases separated the two germline ends. The CDR3 reads CASATQGYEQYF. For the CDR3, the DNA is TGTGCCAGCGCAACACAGGGTTACGAGCAGTACTTC.

A single count supports this clone. The rearrangement uses TRBV18 and TRBJ1-1, with D uncertain. The V gene lost 3 bases and the J gene lost 5 bases, with 10 bases spanning the gap. CDR3 length: 13 residues. Germline values: CDR1 KGHSH, CDR2 LQKENI. CDR3 loop: CASSPSVGTEAFF. CDR3 sequence (DNA): TGTGCCAGCTCACCCAGCGTGGGGACTGAAGCTTTCTTT.

This clone turned up a few times. V usage is TRBV6-6 and J usage is TRBJ2-7, with D perhaps TRBD1 (7 bases). Germline V CDR1 and CDR2: MNHNY, SVGAGI (reference sequence). Between the trimmed V and J ends, which lost 6 bases and 0 bases, there was a span of 12 bases. This CDR3 spans 14 amino acids. The CDR3 region is CASRVRGDSYEQYF. CDR3 nucleotides: TGTGCCAGCAGGGTCAGGGGGGACTCCTACGAGCAGTACTTC.

This clone showed up just once. V and J are TRBV5-1 and TRBJ1-1; D remains unclear. With 7 bases removed from V and 1 base from J, the gap between germline ends came to 11 bases. The length of the CDR3 is 13 residues. From germline, CDR1 is SGHRS and CDR2 YFSETQ. CDR3 protein: CASAATWNTEAFF. CDR3 coding DNA: TGCGCCAGCGCCGCGACCTGGAACACTGAAGCTTTCTTT.

The chain employs TRBV6-6 and TRBJ2-2; 11 nucleotides match TRBD2. CDR3 length: 15 residues. V lost 4 bases and J lost 12; bases outside the gene matches: 10. CDR1 and CDR2 from the germline V gene are MNHNY and SVGAGI (reference sequence). CDR3 bases: TGTGCCAGCAGTTCTGGACTAGCGGGCGGACAGAAGCTGTTTTTT. It codes for CASSSGLAGGQKLFF.

This chain links TRBV25-1 with TRBJ2-3; D possibly corresponds to TRBD2 (6 bases). The CDR3 extends over 14 amino acids. Trimming pared 7 bases from V and 3 bases from J, leaving 14 bases between. Looked up from germline, CDR1 is MGHDK and CDR2 is SYGVNS. CDR3 in DNA: TGTGCCAGCAATCCCTTGGAGGGTACAGATACGCAGTATTTT. The encoded protein is CASNPLEGTDTQYF.

This clone was picked up a small number of times. This rearrangement joins TRBV18 to TRBJ1-2; tentatively, D is TRBD1 (6 bases). Germline loops: CDR1 KGHSH, CDR2 LQKENI. Trimming pared 1 base from V and 4 bases from J, leaving 7 bases between. There are 13 residues in the CDR3. The CDR3: CASSPQGGYGYTF. CDR3 sequence (DNA): TGTGCCAGCTCACCACAGGGGGGCTATGGCTACACCTTC.

This chain links TRBV14 with TRBJ1-2; weak D call: TRBD1 (6 bases). Looked up from germline, CDR1 is SGHDN and CDR2 is FVKESK. This CDR3 spans 16 amino acids. Trimming stripped 2 bases from V and 4 bases from J, with 17 bases between. The CDR3 reads CASSQHVLDSPYGYTF. The CDR3 region has the DNA TGTGCCAGCAGCCAACACGTATTGGACAGTCCCTATGGCTACACCTTC.

This rearrangement joins TRBV5-1 to TRBJ2-1, with 14 positions matching TRBD2. Germline CDR1 reads SGHRS; CDR2 reads YFSETQ. CDR3 length: 16 amino acids. The J segment lost 2 bases and the V segment lost 4 bases, leaving 2 bases of the junction unmatched. CDR3 DNA: TGCGCCAGCAGCGTGACTAGCGGGAGGGCCTACAATGAGCAGTTCTTC. Translation: CASSVTSGRAYNEQFF.

CDR3 sequence: CASSQDDRWRETQYF. The CDR3 DNA is TGTGCCAGCAGCCAAGATGATAGGTGGAGAGAGACCCAGTACTTC. The rearrangement joins TRBV14 to TRBJ2-5; no firm D call. Germline V CDR1 and CDR2: SGHDN, FVKESK. The V gene lost 0 bases and the J gene lost 4 bases, with 12 bases spanning the gap. The CDR3 is made up of 15 amino acids.

The chain carries TRBV25-1 and TRBJ2-3; 10 bases are a match to TRBD1. The V and J ends lost 6 bases and 2 bases, in that order; junction bases with no gene match: 8. Germline V gene data show CDR1 as MGHDK and CDR2 as SYGVNS. This CDR3 spans 16 amino acids. The CDR3 sequence is CASSAGTGDYTDTQYF. The CDR3 nucleotides are TGTGCCAGCAGCGCCGGGACAGGGGATTACACAGATACGCAGTATTTT.

This chain connects TRBV6-5 to TRBJ1-5, with TRBD1 as a possible D gene (6 bases). The ends were cut back, 0 bases at V and 5 bases at J, with 14 bases in the middle. The CDR3 totals 16 residues. The germline V gene has CDR1 MNHEY and CDR2 SVGAGI. The DNA of the CDR3 is TGTGCCAGCAGTTACTCGAGGGCCGGGGGGCATCAGCCCCAGCATTTT. Encoded protein: CASSYSRAGGHQPQHF.